This T cell receptor beta chain was profiled in a study of OX40 agonist ivuxolimab in advanced cancers. Blood sampling took place at baseline, cycle 4 day 1, and cycle 7 day 1. The repertoire was sequenced with immunoSEQ multiplex PCR; TCRdb's copy has only in-frame clones and lacks some. The table has roughly 46,000 clones, around 89% seen once. CDR1 SNHLY and CDR2 FYNNEI come from the germline V gene. This CDR3 spans 15 amino acids. With 2 bases clipped from V and 7 bases from J, the junction kept 11 bases outside the gene matches. Remarks on this clone: Antigen specificity is unknown.

Findings and limits, study-wide: Within 6 weeks, CD4+ and CD8+ blood T cells expanded clonally at 0.1 to 3.0 mg/kg. Undetermined was the antigen specificity of the expanded peripheral T cells.

V gene TRBV2 combines with J gene TRBJ2-7; TRBD1 aligns across 7 bases. This sequence originates from an adult with an advanced solid tumor such as melanoma, head and neck, liver or kidney cancer. Material: CD4+ or CD8+ T cells sorted from blood, obtained in a trial of the OX40 agonist ivuxolimab. The CDR3 protein is CASSEIGQGVMEQYF. Written as DNA, the CDR3 is TGTGCCAGCAGTGAAATTGGGCAGGGGGTGATGGAGCAGTACTTC.